This T cell receptor (beta chain) was obtained from a study of T cell responses to AZD1222 COVID-19 vaccine. Libraries were prepared by immunoSEQ multiplex PCR; TCRdb keeps only in-frame clonotypes and omits some of them. Counted here are under 85,000 clones, approximately 91% occurring once; the ten biggest clones make up roughly 10%. The CDR3 consists of 14 residues. The ends were cut back, 2 bases at V and 8 bases at J, with 12 bases in the middle. CDR1 and CDR2 from the germline V gene are MDHEN and SYDVKM. The source was peripheral blood, collected on day 0 of AZD1222 vaccination. The TCR originated in an adult in good health. V gene TRBV28 combines with J gene TRBJ1-4; D not resolved. The CDR3 DNA follows: TGTGCCAGCAGTTTAATAAGCGGCGCGGAAAAACTGTTTTTT. Protein: CASSLISGAEKLFF.